This T cell receptor beta chain was sequenced during a study of blood T cell repertoires in COVID-19. At the level of the study: There were acute and convalescent COVID-19 samples, and they came from the United States, Italy and Spain. T cells, B-cell-depleted T cells, or PBMCs supplied cDNA or gDNA.

Trimming stripped 3 bases from V and 3 bases from J, with 12 bases between. This CDR3 comprises 14 residues. Germline CDR1 is MNHEY and CDR2 is SMNVEV (reference sequence). The authors' processing: Counts of nucleated cells, estimated from reference gene primer amplification, were obtained. Assay used: immunoSEQ multiplex PCR; TCRdb lists only in-frame clones, some missing. Clone size and the V and J calls come from that table; the DNA yielded D and trimming. The sample includes about 200,000 clones, around three quarters of them seen just once. The clonotype originates from a woman between 65 and 79 years old with acute or convalescent COVID-19. The sequenced sample consisted of peripheral blood. The chain uses TRBV27 and TRBJ2-7, with D possibly TRBD1 on 7 matching bases. CDR3 residues: CASSFSGGIYEQYF. In DNA form, the CDR3 reads TGTGCCAGCAGTTTCTCAGGGGGGATCTACGAGCAGTACTTC.